The sequence of this T cell receptor (beta chain) was determined in a study of blood T cell repertoires in COVID-19. Study in general: Acute-phase and convalescent COVID-19 samples originated in the United States, Italy and Spain.

The method was immunoSEQ multiplex PCR; TCRdb's version includes in-frame clones alone and lacks a portion of them. Seen here are 430,000 or so clones, 80% to 90% observed once, and the top ten hold roughly 0.84%. The V and J ends lost 6 bases and 3 bases, in that order; junction bases with no gene match: 7. This CDR3 contains 14 residues. The germline gives CDR1 MNHEY, CDR2 SVGAGI. The clonotype was recovered from a man aged 18 to 29 with COVID-19, enrolled during active disease. This sequence joins TRBV6-5 and TRBJ2-7, with 8 bases lining up with TRBD1. Material: peripheral blood. This CDR3 is CASRSGTGVYEQYF. CDR3 DNA: TGTGCCAGCAGATCCGGGACAGGAGTCTACGAGCAGTACTTC.